The T cell receptor (beta chain) under discussion was sequenced for a study of T cells in Graves' hyperthyroidism and ophthalmopathy. Study results and caveats: Most thyroid clonotypes expanded above 0.001 were also detected in blood. The model's output predicted ophthalmopathy at a median of about 5.9 months prior to onset.

This clonotype has ten or more counts. Antigen unknown. From RNA transcripts, TCR beta CDR3 regions were amplified. The study used the HTBI primer set for a first-round RT-PCR of the TCR CDR3. TCRdb used MiXCR to reprocess the multiplex PCR reads, holding one entry per CDR3 protein. The data show about 710,000 distinct CDR3 sequences, about 15% seen once. Patients were excluded for uncontrolled infection, other autoimmune disease, pregnancy or lactation. Fresh peripheral blood, under 13 ml, was the source of the PBMCs. The germline gives CDR1 MDHEN, CDR2 SYDVKM. This CDR3 is 14 amino acids long. Between the trimmed V and J ends, which lost 4 bases and 4 bases, there was a span of 12 bases.

Sample: blood. V and J are TRBV28 and TRBJ2-3; D is possibly TRBD2 (5 bases). The origin of this receptor is a man younger than 35 with Graves' hyperthyroidism. The CDR3 DNA reads as TGTGCCAGCAGTTACCCTAGCAGCTCAGATACGCAGTATTTT. This codes for CASSYPSSSDTQYF.